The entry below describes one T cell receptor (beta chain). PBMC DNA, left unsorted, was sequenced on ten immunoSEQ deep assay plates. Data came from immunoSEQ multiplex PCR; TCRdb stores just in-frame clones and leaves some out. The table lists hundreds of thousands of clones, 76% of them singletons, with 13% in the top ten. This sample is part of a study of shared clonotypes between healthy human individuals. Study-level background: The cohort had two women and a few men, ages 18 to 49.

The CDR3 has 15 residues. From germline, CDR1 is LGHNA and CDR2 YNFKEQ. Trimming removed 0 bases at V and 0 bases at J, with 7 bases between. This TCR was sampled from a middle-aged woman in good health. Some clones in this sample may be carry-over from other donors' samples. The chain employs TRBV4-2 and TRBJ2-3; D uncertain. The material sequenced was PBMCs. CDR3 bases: TGTGCCAGCAGCCAAGAGTTAGGAAGCACAGATACGCAGTATTTT. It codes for CASSQELGSTDTQYF.